These 12 T cell receptor beta chains originate from one sample sequenced in a study of cytomegalovirus exposure and HLA in healthy donors. The primer mix had 60 Vbeta and 13 Jbeta primers. The assay was immunoSEQ multiplex PCR, and TCRdb's table has in-frame clones only and misses some. Of 150,000 to 200,000 clones in the sample, over 75% are singletons; the top ten hold approximately 9.4%. Sequencing used PBMCs. These TCRs come from a man aged 18 to 29 in good health and CMV-seropositive.

This chain links TRBV5-1 with TRBJ2-5, with 10 bases that match TRBD1. Trimming took 4 bases from V and 7 from J; bases not matched to a gene: 7. The CDR3 sequence is 14 residues long. The germline V gene encodes CDR1 SGHRS and CDR2 YFSETQ. The CDR3 region is CASSRDRGEGTQYF. The CDR3 bases are TGCGCCAGCAGCCGGGACAGGGGCGAGGGGACCCAGTACTTC. The full variable domain, rest sourced from reference TRBV5-1 and TRBJ2-5, is KAGVTQTPRYLIKTRGQQVTLSCSPISGHRSVSWYQQTPGQGLQFLFEYFSETQRNKGNFPGRFSGRQFSNSRSEMNVSTLELGDSALYLCASSRDRGEGTQYFGPGTRLLVL.

V and J are TRBV21-1 and TRBJ1-5; the table's D call, TRBD1, was not checked against the DNA. TRBV21-1 is a listed pseudogene. The CDR3 contains 16 residues. The chain's CDR3 is CASSVHRDRDHQPQHF. In DNA, the CDR3 is TGTGCCAGCAGCGTACACCGGGACAGGGATCATCAGCCCCAGCATTTT.

V gene TRBV5-4 combines with J gene TRBJ2-7; 8 bases are shared with TRBD1. The V gene end was trimmed by 4 bases and the J gene end by 1 base; junction bases not matched to a gene: 10. CDR1 and CDR2 (germline): SGHNT, YYREEE (reference sequence). The length of the CDR3 is 16 residues. For the CDR3, the DNA is TGTGCCAGCAGCCCAAAACCGGGACAGGCTTCCTACGAGCAGTACTTC. This translates into CASSPKPGQASYEQYF.

The rearrangement links TRBV19 to TRBJ1-3, with a possible D match to TRBD1 (6 bases). The CDR3 is made up of 13 amino acids. Germline CDR1 is LNHDA and CDR2 is SQIVND (reference sequence). Trimming took 8 bases from V and 6 from J, leaving 14 bases between them. The CDR3, as DNA: TGTGCCAGTGGGCAGGGGTATGAAAACACCATATATTTT. Its translation: CASGQGYENTIYF.

The chain employs TRBV10-1 and TRBJ1-6; TRBD1 aligns across 7 bases. The ends lost 6 bases at V and 6 bases at J; junction bases unmatched: 14. Germline V lookup: CDR1 WNHNN, CDR2 SYGVQD (reference sequence). The CDR3 extends over 17 amino acids. The CDR3 loop is CASRNLGTVNLNSPLHF. Written as DNA, the CDR3 is TGCGCCAGCAGAAACTTGGGGACAGTAAACCTTAATTCACCCCTCCACTTT.

This clone was counted once. The rearrangement joins TRBV10-3 to TRBJ2-7, with D tentatively TRBD1 (6 bases). Germline CDR1 ENHRY, CDR2 SYGVKD. The V gene lost 4 bases and the J gene lost 0 bases, with 16 bases spanning the gap. The length of the CDR3 is 16 residues. The CDR3 bases are TGTGCCATCAGTGGCACACAGGGTGGAAGCTCCTACGAGCAGTACTTC. The encoded protein is CAISGTQGGSSYEQYF.

The rearrangement uses TRBV9 and TRBJ2-3; 11 bases agree with TRBD2. The germline V gene has CDR1 SGDLS and CDR2 YYNGEE. Trimming removed 3 bases from V and 4 bases from J; junction bases left unmatched: 4. This CDR3 comprises 15 residues. CDR3 sequence reads: CASSETSGVPDTQYF. CDR3 coding DNA: TGTGCCAGCAGCGAGACTAGCGGGGTACCAGATACGCAGTATTTT.

The chain carries TRBV19 and TRBJ2-3; 7 bases map to TRBD2. Per germline, CDR1 LNHDA and CDR2 SQIVND (reference sequence). The CDR3 runs 15 residues. Trimming removed 7 bases from V and 2 bases from J; junction bases left unmatched: 9. The CDR3 reads CASTLGGVPTDTQYF. The DNA of the CDR3 is TGTGCCAGTACCCTTGGGGGGGTACCCACAGATACGCAGTATTTT.

This chain links TRBV18 with TRBJ2-7; no reliable D call. V lost 5 bases to trimming and J lost 4 bases, with 6 bases between them. The length of the CDR3 is 11 residues. CDR1 is KGHSH, CDR2 LQKENI, per germline. The CDR3 DNA reads TGTGCCAGCTCATCCCCGTACGAGCAGTACTTC. Amino acids: CASSSPYEQYF.

The rearrangement links TRBV5-8 to TRBJ1-5, with 8 bases lining up with TRBD1. V shed 0 bases and J 6 bases; nucleotides not matched to a gene: 8. The CDR3 sequence is 16 residues long. Germline V gives CDR1 SGHTS, CDR2 YDEGEE. CDR3 nucleotides: TGTGCCAGCAGCTTGGGACAGGGGATTCGCGGTCAGCCCCAGCATTTT. Amino acid sequence: CASSLGQGIRGQPQHF.

The gene calls are TRBV9 and TRBJ2-3, with 11 bases identical to TRBD2. J was trimmed by 0 bases and V by 0 bases; bases with no gene match: 12. The germline gives CDR1 SGDLS, CDR2 YYNGEE. The CDR3 is made up of 20 amino acids. CDR3 residues: CASSVGLGEGLADSTDTQYF. Written as DNA, the CDR3 is TGTGCCAGCAGCGTAGGGCTGGGGGAGGGACTAGCGGATAGCACAGATACGCAGTATTTT.

The V call is TRBV7-9, the J call TRBJ2-1; 7 nucleotides agree with TRBD2. The CDR3 has 15 residues. With 5 bases clipped from V and 6 bases from J, the junction kept 10 bases outside the gene matches. Germline-derived CDR1 and CDR2 are SEHNR and FQNEAQ (reference sequence). Here the CDR3 reads CASSPRLAILNEQFF. Written as DNA, the CDR3 is TGTGCCAGCAGCCCGCGACTAGCCATTCTCAATGAGCAGTTCTTC.